One sample yielded the 15 T cell receptor beta chains listed below, sequenced in a study of T cells in narcolepsy (dated by TCRdb to between 2018 and 2020). The library was generated by the immunoSEQ multiplex PCR assay. This is the immuneACCESS table as TCRdb keeps it, with only in-frame sequences that have V and J called. A part of the clones is gone; compared with another copy, unresolved V genes explain less than half, and the rest is unexplained. A total of tens of thousands of clones appear in this sample, 82% of them only once. Approximately 2.7% of the sample is in the top ten clones. Sample: CD45RA- memory CD4+ T cells from PBMCs. The cell subset or site label on this specimen signifies: memory T cells sorted ex vivo from peripheral blood. These receptors came from a human donor with narcolepsy.

The chain uses TRBV4-3 and TRBJ2-1, with TRBD1 matching over 9 bases. CDR1 is LGHNA and CDR2 is YSLEER in the germline V gene. J was trimmed by 9 bases and V by 0 bases; bases with no gene match: 3. This CDR3 is built from 14 residues. The DNA for the CDR3 is TGCGCCAGCAGCCAAGACCGGGACAGGGCTGAGCAGTTCTTC. Its protein product is CASSQDRDRAEQFF.

This rearrangement joins TRBV5-5 to TRBJ1-5; no firm D call. The CDR3 is 14 residues long. V lost 0 bases and J 4 bases, leaving 8 bases between the germline ends. Germline CDR1 is SGHKS and CDR2 is YYEKEE (reference sequence). The CDR3 loop is CASSLEGGNQPQHF. The CDR3 DNA reads as TGTGCCAGCAGCTTGGAGGGAGGGAATCAGCCCCAGCATTTT.

V and J are TRBV28 and TRBJ1-2; D unclear. Germline-derived CDR1 and CDR2 are MDHEN and SYDVKM. CDR3 length equals 15 residues. V shed 6 bases and J shed 4 bases, with 18 bases lying between them. CDR3 in DNA: TGTGCCAGCAGCTTCGGAAGTACCGCCACCTATGGCTACACCTTC. Protein sequence: CASSFGSTATYGYTF.

This clone has only a few counts. This sequence joins TRBV7-2 and TRBJ2-1; D unclear. From germline, CDR1 is SGHTA and CDR2 FQGNSA. Deletions cut 2 bases from V and 7 bases from J, with 6 bases between. The CDR3 is 12 residues long. The CDR3 bases are TGTGCCAGCAGCTTAATCGGGAATGAGCAGTTCTTC. Amino acid sequence: CASSLIGNEQFF.

This chain connects TRBV16 to TRBJ2-5; D gene unclear. CDR1 and CDR2 from the germline V gene are KGHSY and FQNENV. This CDR3 has 12 amino acids. V lost 4 bases, J lost 5 bases, and 8 bases lay in between. CDR3 DNA: TGTGCCAGCAGCCGCTTGCAGGAGACCCAGTACTTC. This encodes CASSRLQETQYF.

The chain has TRBV6-1 and TRBJ1-2, with 9 positions matching TRBD1. J lost 5 bases, V lost 6 bases, and 7 bases had no gene match. Germline V lookup: CDR1 MNHNS, CDR2 SASEGT. The CDR3 has 14 amino acids. The CDR3 region has the DNA TGTGCCAGCAGACTGGGACAGGGTGGATATGGCTACACCTTC. Protein product: CASRLGQGGYGYTF.

This chain links TRBV7-2 with TRBJ1-3; D is unclear. This CDR3 region has 17 residues. CDR1 and CDR2 from the germline V gene are SGHTA and FQGNSA. V lost 2 bases and J lost 0, with 14 bases in between. The CDR3 DNA reads TGTGCCAGCAGCTTATCGGCGAAGGTCTCCTCTGGAAACACCATATATTTT. Protein: CASSLSAKVSSGNTIYF. The whole variable domain, remainder taken from reference TRBV7-2 and TRBJ1-3, is GAGVSQSPSNKVTEKGKDVELRCDPISGHTALYWYRQSLGQGLEFLIYFQGNSAPDKSGLPSDRFSAERTGGSVSTLTIQRTQQEDSAVYLCASSLSAKVSSGNTIYFGEGSWLTVV.

This chain uses TRBV5-1 with TRBJ1-1; TRBD1 matches 7 bases. The CDR3 extends over 14 amino acids. J lost 4 bases, V lost 4 bases, and 7 bases had no gene match. Germline V CDR1 and CDR2: SGHRS, YFSETQ. Here the CDR3 DNA reads TGCGCCAGCAGCGATGACAGGGTGATCACTGAAGCTTTCTTT. Its protein is CASSDDRVITEAFF. The entire variable domain, with the rest obtained from reference TRBV5-1 and TRBJ1-1, is as follows: KAGVTQTPRYLIKTRGQQVTLSCSPISGHRSVSWYQQTPGQGLQFLFEYFSETQRNKGNFPGRFSGRQFSNSRSEMNVSTLELGDSALYLCASSDDRVITEAFFGQGTRLTVV.

The rearrangement joins TRBV7-9 to TRBJ2-6; a possible D gene is TRBD1 (5 bases). V shed 5 bases and J shed 0 bases, with 11 bases lying between them. CDR3 length equals 16 residues. From germline, CDR1 is SEHNR and CDR2 FQNEAQ (reference sequence). CDR3: CASSPTVSSGANVLTF. For the CDR3, the DNA is TGTGCCAGCAGCCCGACAGTAAGCTCTGGGGCCAACGTCCTGACTTTC.

The chain employs TRBV10-2 and TRBJ1-6; D unresolved. The germline CDR1 and CDR2 sequences are WSHSY and SAAADI. The CDR3 loop spans 14 amino acids. V lost 6 bases to trimming and J lost 9 bases, with 15 bases between them. For the CDR3, the DNA is TGCGCCAGCAGGGAATCCCTAGAGGGTTCACCCCTCCACTTT. Protein product: CASRESLEGSPLHF.

The rearrangement uses TRBV6-1 and TRBJ1-6, with 8 bases identical to TRBD1. CDR1 is MNHNS, CDR2 SASEGT, per germline. V shed 8 bases and J 9 bases; nucleotides not matched to a gene: 9. The CDR3 runs 14 residues. CDR3 loop: CASRLTGAGSPLHF. DNA for the CDR3: TGTGCCAGCCGTTTGACAGGGGCAGGTTCACCCCTCCACTTT.

This chain connects TRBV7-2 to TRBJ2-3; 7 bases are a match to TRBD1. CDR3 length: 15 amino acids. The trim removed 2 bases at V and 4 bases at J, leaving 6 bases unmatched. In germline, CDR1 is SGHTA, CDR2 FQGNSA. The CDR3 region has the DNA TGTGCCAGCAGCTTATCCAGGGGGTACTCAGATACGCAGTATTTT. It specifies CASSLSRGYSDTQYF.

V usage is TRBV5-8 and J usage is TRBJ1-5; 8 positions match TRBD1. This CDR3 spans 17 amino acids. Germline trimming cut 3 bases from V and 2 bases from J; bases unmatched to any gene: 10. The germline gives CDR1 SGHTS, CDR2 YDEGEE. For the CDR3, the DNA is TGTGCCAGCAGCTCCGAATCCGGGACAGGAGGCAATCAGCCCCAGCATTTT. Its translation: CASSSESGTGGNQPQHF.

The chain carries TRBV27 and TRBJ1-5, with 8 bases lining up with TRBD1. V shed 3 bases and J 3 bases; nucleotides not matched to a gene: 7. The V gene's germline CDR1 is MNHEY and CDR2 SMNVEV (reference sequence). The CDR3 runs to 16 residues. In DNA form, the CDR3 reads TGTGCCAGCAGTTTGAGGACAGGGTCGGCCAATCAGCCCCAGCATTTT. It is translated as CASSLRTGSANQPQHF.

The rearrangement links TRBV27 to TRBJ1-1, with 9 nucleotides matching TRBD1. This CDR3 contains 15 residues. J was trimmed by 6 bases and V by 2 bases; bases with no gene match: 7. Per germline, CDR1 MNHEY and CDR2 SMNVEV (reference sequence). Here the CDR3 reads CASSLRTGVIAEAFF. The DNA of the CDR3 is TGTGCCAGCAGTTTACGGACAGGGGTAATCGCTGAAGCTTTCTTT.